This T cell receptor beta chain came from a study of blood T cell repertoires in COVID-19. Study as a whole: Collection of acute and convalescent COVID-19 samples took place in the United States, Italy and Spain. T cells, B-cell-depleted T cells, or PBMCs supplied cDNA or gDNA.

Trimming cost V 6 bases and J 5 bases, with 14 bases left between them. Per germline, CDR1 MNHEY and CDR2 SVGAGI. The length of the CDR3 is 14 residues. Authors' processing steps: Scientists estimated how many nucleated cells there were by amplifying reference gene primers. Produced via immunoSEQ multiplex PCR; TCRdb's table is partial and in-frame only. That table supplies the V and J calls and clone size; D and trimming were determined from the DNA. The sample holds fewer than 250,000 clones, about 89% seen once. The gene calls are TRBV6-5 and TRBJ1-5; D perhaps matches TRBD1 (5 bases). Sequencing input: peripheral blood. This clonotype was obtained from a woman aged 55-69 years who had recovered from COVID-19. For the CDR3, the DNA is TGTGCCAGCAGACACTCAGCGGGGGATCAGCCCCAGCATTTT. Encoded protein: CASRHSAGDQPQHF.